The 30 T cell receptor beta chains in this list originate from one sample, sequenced in a study of cytomegalovirus exposure and HLA in healthy donors. The study ran its PCR with 60 Vbeta and 13 Jbeta primers. Repertoires were generated with immunoSEQ multiplex PCR, while TCRdb's copy carries only in-frame clones and drops some. This sample has fewer than 250,000 clones, with roughly 74% found just once. Sequencing input: PBMCs. The receptors were gathered from a woman in her 30s in good health and CMV-seropositive.

The chain has TRBV6-1 and TRBJ1-2; the match to TRBD1 covers 8 bases. The CDR3 runs 14 residues. Losses at the gene ends were 4 bases for V and 3 bases for J; bases not matched to a gene: 4. CDR1 and CDR2 from the germline V gene are MNHNS and SASEGT. The CDR3 coding sequence is TGTGCCAGCAGTGTACAGGGGGAGTACTATGGCTACACCTTC. Its translation is CASSVQGEYYGYTF.

The chain employs TRBV6-6 and TRBJ2-7; 7 bases map to TRBD1. The CDR3 extends over 15 amino acids. V dropped 6 bases and J dropped 6; count of bases not matched to a gene: 14. The germline CDR1 and CDR2 sequences are MNHNY and SVGAGI (reference sequence). CDR3 amino acids: CASRWKGQRSPEQYF. In DNA form, the CDR3 reads TGTGCCAGCAGGTGGAAGGGACAGAGATCTCCCGAGCAGTACTTC.

The chain is built from TRBV29-1 and TRBJ1-1; the match to TRBD1 covers 7 bases. Germline trimming cut 4 bases from V and 1 base from J; bases unmatched to any gene: 3. This CDR3 is built from 13 residues. Germline V gene sequence: CDR1 SQVTM, CDR2 ANQGSEA. CDR3 sequence reads: CSVGDRENTEAFF. CDR3 nucleotide sequence: TGCAGCGTTGGGGACAGAGAGAACACTGAAGCTTTCTTT.

This chain uses TRBV6-6 with TRBJ1-2, with unresolved D. This CDR3 region has 15 residues. From germline, CDR1 is MNHNY and CDR2 SVGAGI (reference sequence). V was shortened by 0 bases and J by 7 bases, with 15 bases between the two germline ends. The CDR3 spells CASSYSDYPTGGYTF. CDR3 in DNA: TGTGCCAGCAGTTACTCGGACTACCCAACGGGTGGCTACACCTTC.

The chain carries TRBV4-2 and TRBJ2-5; D perhaps matches TRBD2 (6 bases). The CDR3 sequence is 19 residues long. V was pared by 4 bases and J by 3 bases, with 27 bases between. Germline loops: CDR1 LGHNA, CDR2 YNFKEQ. CDR3 nucleotide sequence: TGTGCCAGCAGCCGAGAAGGGCAGTGGGACTCAGGACGGGAAGAGACCCAGTACTTC. Its protein product is CASSREGQWDSGREETQYF.

The chain links TRBV11-2 to TRBJ2-5; no firm D call. The V end lost 4 bases, the J end lost 2 bases, and 2 bases lay between the germline ends. The CDR3 contains 11 residues. The germline V gene encodes CDR1 SGHAT and CDR2 FQNNGV. CDR3 amino acids: CASSSQETQYF. CDR3 sequence (DNA): TGTGCCAGCAGCTCACAAGAGACCCAGTACTTC.

This clone has just one count. This rearrangement joins TRBV6-1 to TRBJ2-2; 8 positions agree with TRBD2. Losses at the gene ends were 0 bases for V and 2 bases for J; bases not matched to a gene: 8. The CDR3 loop spans 18 amino acids. Germline CDR1 reads MNHNS; CDR2 reads SASEGT. Written as DNA, the CDR3 is TGTGCCAGCAGTGAAGCGAATCGGGGGGGTCTCAACACCGGGGAGCTGTTTTTT. Protein: CASSEANRGGLNTGELFF.

The V call is TRBV5-5, the J call TRBJ1-2, with D uncertain. Trimming stripped 0 bases from V and 2 bases from J, with 11 bases between. Germline assignment: CDR1 SGHKS and CDR2 YYEKEE (reference sequence). This CDR3 spans 15 amino acids. The CDR3 sequence: CASSLGRTANYGYTF. The DNA for the CDR3 is TGTGCCAGCAGCTTGGGCCGAACAGCAAACTATGGCTACACCTTC.

This clone occurred once. The chain is built from TRBV7-9 and TRBJ1-6; no reliable D call. Trimming shortened V by 5 bases and J by 6 bases, and 14 bases separated the two germline ends. From germline, CDR1 is SEHNR and CDR2 FQNEAQ (reference sequence). The CDR3 has 15 residues. CDR3 bases: TGTGCCAGCAGCGGGCCGGGGTCGGGTAATTCACCCCTCCACTTT. It translates to CASSGPGSGNSPLHF.

The CDR3 sequence is CASSSTWGRSDTQYF. In DNA, the CDR3 is TGTGCCAGCAGCTCCACCTGGGGGCGGTCAGATACGCAGTATTTT. V is TRBV5-6 and J is TRBJ2-3; weak D call: TRBD1 (6 bases). Germline CDR1 SGHDT, CDR2 YYEEEE. The V end was cut by 3 bases, the J end by 4 bases, with 15 bases between. This CDR3 region has 15 residues.

The gene calls are TRBV2 and TRBJ2-3; maybe TRBD1 (6 bases). V lost 6 bases to trimming and J lost 4 bases, with 17 bases between them. The CDR3 length is 15 residues. CDR1 SNHLY and CDR2 FYNNEI come from the germline V gene. The CDR3 DNA reads TGTGCCAGCAGAGATTTTCCCAAGGGGGCAGATACGCAGTATTTT. It translates to CASRDFPKGADTQYF.

On this clone: Different DNA sequences within this sample yield the same CDR3. The chain employs TRBV18 and TRBJ2-7; 7 bases are shared with TRBD1. V was pared by 6 bases and J by 3 bases, with 5 bases of the junction left unmatched. Germline CDR1 reads KGHSH; CDR2 reads LQKENI. This CDR3 has 13 amino acids. The CDR3: CASSPSGGYEQYF. Here the CDR3 DNA reads TGTGCCAGCTCTCCCTCAGGGGGCTACGAGCAGTACTTC.

This chain links TRBV28 with TRBJ1-5; 8 nucleotides line up with TRBD1. The CDR3 totals 14 residues. Losses at the gene ends were 4 bases for V and 3 bases for J; bases not matched to a gene: 2. CDR1 and CDR2 from the germline V gene are MDHEN and SYDVKM. The CDR3 DNA follows: TGTGCCAGCAGTTCAGGGGGCGACAATCAGCCCCAGCATTTT. Protein sequence: CASSSGGDNQPQHF.

This chain links TRBV15 with TRBJ1-2; D gene uncertain. The length of the CDR3 is 13 residues. V was shortened by 2 bases and J by 7 bases, with 11 bases between the two germline ends. The germline V gene encodes CDR1 LNHNV and CDR2 YYDKDF (reference sequence). The CDR3 DNA reads as TGTGCCACCAGCAGATCTAGCGACGCTGGCTACACCTTC. As protein: CATSRSSDAGYTF.

This clone was recorded only once. The chain recombines TRBV10-3 with TRBJ2-6, with a weak D call TRBD2 (6 bases). The CDR3 extends over 16 amino acids. With 6 bases removed from V and 0 bases from J, the gap between germline ends came to 12 bases. The germline V gene has CDR1 ENHRY and CDR2 SYGVKD. CDR3 sequence: CAISLGGPSGANVLTF. CDR3 nucleotides: TGTGCCATCAGCCTGGGAGGTCCCTCTGGGGCCAACGTCCTGACTTTC.

The rearrangement uses TRBV11-2 and TRBJ2-5; TRBD2 aligns across 8 bases. Germline V CDR1 and CDR2: SGHAT, FQNNGV. This CDR3 is 15 amino acids long. The ends lost 5 bases at V and 1 base at J; junction bases unmatched: 6. The CDR3 nucleotides are TGTGCCAGCAGCGCCCGACTAGCGATCCAAGAGACCCAGTACTTC. It encodes CASSARLAIQETQYF.

This chain connects TRBV11-2 to TRBJ2-7; D call uncertain. The CDR3 is made up of 15 amino acids. The germline V gene encodes CDR1 SGHAT and CDR2 FQNNGV. V was trimmed by 0 bases and J by 6 bases, leaving 15 bases between them. The CDR3 region is CASSLDRIPGAEQYF. Written as DNA, the CDR3 is TGTGCCAGCAGCTTAGATCGTATCCCAGGCGCCGAGCAGTACTTC. Full variable domain (missing parts from reference TRBV11-2 and TRBJ2-7): EAGVAQSPRYKIIEKRQSVAFWCNPISGHATLYWYQQILGQGPKLLIQFQNNGVVDDSQLPKDRFSAERLKGVDSTLKIQPAKLEDSAVYLCASSLDRIPGAEQYFGPGTRLTVT.

The chain couples TRBV28 to TRBJ2-7; 7 bases align to TRBD1. This CDR3 region has 14 residues. The V segment lost 3 bases and the J segment 6 bases; nucleotides outside the gene matches: 8. CDR1 is MDHEN and CDR2 is SYDVKM in the germline V gene. Here the CDR3 reads CASSFSDRAGEQYF. CDR3 bases: TGTGCCAGCAGTTTCTCCGACAGGGCGGGCGAGCAGTACTTC.

V gene TRBV7-3 combines with J gene TRBJ2-5, with D possibly being TRBD1 (6 bases). This CDR3 is 12 amino acids long. V lost 1 base, J lost 7 bases, and 7 bases lay in between. Germline V gene data show CDR1 as SGHTA and CDR2 as FQGTGA. The CDR3 bases are TGTGCCAGCAGCTTAATAGGGGGGACCCAGTACTTC. This sequence encodes CASSLIGGTQYF.

V is TRBV2 and J is TRBJ2-7; D is ambiguous. The V and J ends lost 6 bases and 2 bases respectively, with 20 bases between them. The CDR3 has 16 residues. Germline lookup yields CDR1 SNHLY and CDR2 FYNNEI. CDR3 region: CASSLSRGLVAYEQYF. DNA for the CDR3: TGTGCCAGCAGCCTGAGCCGCGGATTAGTGGCCTACGAGCAGTACTTC.

The chain couples TRBV28 to TRBJ1-1, with D tentatively TRBD1 (5 bases). Trimming removed 6 bases at V and 2 bases at J, with 10 bases between. The germline gives CDR1 MDHEN, CDR2 SYDVKM. This CDR3 is 13 amino acids long. The DNA of the CDR3 is TGTGCCAGCAGCACTCAGGGTAACACTGAAGCTTTCTTT. Residues: CASSTQGNTEAFF.

The chain is built from TRBV6-1 and TRBJ1-4; D ambiguous. The CDR3 spans 13 residues. CDR1 is MNHNS, CDR2 SASEGT, per germline. V shed 8 bases and J shed 3 bases, with 10 bases lying between them. In DNA form, the CDR3 reads TGTGCCAGCGAAAGAGGTGCTAATGAAAAACTGTTTTTT. Amino acids: CASERGANEKLFF.

The chain couples TRBV4-2 to TRBJ2-7; TRBD1 agrees at 10 bases. CDR3 size: 15 residues. The V gene end was trimmed by 0 bases and the J gene end by 5 bases; junction bases not matched to a gene: 4. In germline, CDR1 is LGHNA, CDR2 YNFKEQ. CDR3: CASSQDDRGRNEQYF. CDR3 nucleotides: TGTGCCAGCAGCCAAGATGACAGGGGGCGCAACGAGCAGTACTTC.

The V call is TRBV30, the J call TRBJ2-7; TRBD1 aligns across 7 bases. CDR1 is GTSNPN, CDR2 SVGIG, per germline (reference sequence). The CDR3 has 15 residues. V was pared by 0 bases and J by 5 bases, with 10 bases of the junction left unmatched. The CDR3 loop is CAWSVLGLTGNEQYF. The CDR3 DNA is TGTGCCTGGAGTGTACTAGGACTGACAGGGAACGAGCAGTACTTC.

This chain joins TRBV7-3 and TRBJ2-1, with 10 bases matching TRBD2. CDR1 is SGHTA, CDR2 FQGTGA, per germline. With V trimmed by 6 bases and J by 4 bases, 6 bases remained unmatched. The CDR3 sequence is 15 residues long. The CDR3 region has the DNA TGTGCCAGCAGTTTCGGACTAGCGGATTACAATGAGCAGTTCTTC. Protein product: CASSFGLADYNEQFF.

This sequence joins TRBV5-4 and TRBJ1-2; TRBD1 matches at 7 bases. Trimming cost V 3 bases and J 2 bases; bases outside gene matches: 7. CDR3 size: 15 residues. The V gene's germline CDR1 is SGHNT and CDR2 YYREEE (reference sequence). The CDR3 protein is CASSSPRDSNYGYTF. In DNA form, the CDR3 reads TGTGCCAGCAGCTCGCCGCGGGACAGCAACTATGGCTACACCTTC.

V is TRBV28 and J is TRBJ2-4; 8 bases line up with TRBD1. The V and J ends lost 6 bases and 8 bases, in that order; junction bases with no gene match: 9. This CDR3 is built from 14 residues. The germline CDR1 and CDR2 sequences are MDHEN and SYDVKM. CDR3 region: CASSPTGEEDIQYF. As DNA, the CDR3 is TGTGCCAGCAGCCCGACAGGGGAGGAGGACATTCAGTACTTC. Combining the CDR3 with reference TRBV28 and TRBJ2-4 gives the whole variable domain DVKVTQSSRYLVKRTGEKVFLECVQDMDHENMFWYRQDPGLGLRLIYFSYDVKMKEKGDIPEGYSVSREKKERFSLILESASTNQTSMYLCASSPTGEEDIQYFGAGTRLSVL.

This clone appeared a single time. The chain joins TRBV7-9 to TRBJ1-2; D gene ambiguous. This CDR3 has 13 residues. V was pared by 1 base and J by 0 bases, with 3 bases between. CDR1 and CDR2 (germline): SEHNR, FQNEAQ (reference sequence). CDR3 residues: CASSLGTNYGYTF. Here the CDR3 DNA reads TGTGCCAGCAGCTTAGGTACTAACTATGGCTACACCTTC.

The CDR3 sequence is CSVKTANEQFF. For the CDR3, the DNA is TGCAGCGTAAAGACAGCAAATGAGCAGTTCTTC. This chain links TRBV29-1 with TRBJ2-1; maybe TRBD1 (5 bases). Germline V gives CDR1 SQVTM, CDR2 ANQGSEA. CDR3 length: 11 amino acids. The V end was cut by 6 bases, the J end by 7 bases, with 10 bases between.

V gene TRBV15 combines with J gene TRBJ1-1; 7 positions match TRBD1. The length of the CDR3 is 14 residues. The ends lost 5 bases at V and 0 bases at J; junction bases unmatched: 3. Germline CDR1 and CDR2: LNHNV and YYDKDF (reference sequence). Here the CDR3 DNA reads TGTGCCACCAGCCCGGACAGGATGAACACTGAAGCTTTCTTT. Translation gives CATSPDRMNTEAFF.